This entry features one TCR beta chain sequence. CDR3 size: 14 residues. V lost 3 bases, J lost 3 bases, and 4 bases stayed unmatched. The germline V gene encodes CDR1 MNHEY and CDR2 SMNVEV (reference sequence). The data were taken from a study of cytomegalovirus exposure and HLA in healthy donors. The PCR was carried out with 60 Vbeta primers and 13 Jbeta primers. TCRdb keeps only in-frame clones here, not all; method: immunoSEQ multiplex PCR. Among roughly 150,000 clones listed, about 85% were seen once. The TCR comes from a woman under 30 in good health and CMV-seronegative. The sequenced material came from PBMCs. The rearrangement uses TRBV27 and TRBJ2-7; 8 nucleotides line up with TRBD2. This chain's CDR3 is CASSFDSGSYEQYF. In nucleotides, the CDR3 is TGTGCCAGCAGTTTTGACAGCGGGAGCTACGAGCAGTACTTC.